The present entry profiles one T cell receptor beta chain with its context. The assay was immunoSEQ multiplex PCR, and TCRdb's table has in-frame clones only and misses some. The sample holds roughly 1,500,000 clones, 95% to 99% seen once. This CDR3 comprises 15 residues. Germline loops: CDR1 MDHEN, CDR2 SYDVKM. With 4 bases removed from V and 4 bases from J, the gap between germline ends came to 16 bases. These data originate in a study of shared clonotypes between healthy human individuals. Sequencing input: naive CD4+ T cells sorted from blood. Subset: CD45RA+ positively selected. The V and J genes are TRBV28 and TRBJ1-2; D gene ambiguous. The source is a man between 25 and 39 years old in good health. The CDR3 loop reads CASSSVRRAIYGYTF. The CDR3 coding sequence is TGTGCCAGCAGTTCCGTTAGACGGGCCATCTATGGCTACACCTTC.